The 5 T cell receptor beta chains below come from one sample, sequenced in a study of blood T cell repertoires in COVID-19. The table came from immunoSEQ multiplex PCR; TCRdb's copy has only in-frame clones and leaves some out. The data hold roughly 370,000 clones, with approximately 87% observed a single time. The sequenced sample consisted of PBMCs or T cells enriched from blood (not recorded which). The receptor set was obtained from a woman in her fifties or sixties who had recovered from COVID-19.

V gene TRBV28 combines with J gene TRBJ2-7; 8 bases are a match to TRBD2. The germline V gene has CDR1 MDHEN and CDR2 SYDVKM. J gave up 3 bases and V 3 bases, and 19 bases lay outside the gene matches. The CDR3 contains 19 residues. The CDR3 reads CASSFSRGLAGQDLYEQYF. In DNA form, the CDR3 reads TGTGCCAGCAGTTTCAGTCGGGGTCTAGCGGGTCAGGACCTCTACGAGCAGTACTTC.

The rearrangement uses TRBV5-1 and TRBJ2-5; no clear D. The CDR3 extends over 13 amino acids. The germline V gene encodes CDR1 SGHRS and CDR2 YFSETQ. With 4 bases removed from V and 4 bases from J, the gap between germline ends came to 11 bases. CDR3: CASSLTRGETQYF. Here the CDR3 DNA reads TGCGCCAGCAGCCTAACTCGAGGAGAGACCCAGTACTTC.

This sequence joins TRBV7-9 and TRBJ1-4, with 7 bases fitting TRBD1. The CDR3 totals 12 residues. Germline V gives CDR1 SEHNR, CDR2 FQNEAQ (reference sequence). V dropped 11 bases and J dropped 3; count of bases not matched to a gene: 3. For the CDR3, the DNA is TGTGCCCAGGGGGGCGCTAATGAAAAACTGTTTTTT. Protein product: CAQGGANEKLFF.

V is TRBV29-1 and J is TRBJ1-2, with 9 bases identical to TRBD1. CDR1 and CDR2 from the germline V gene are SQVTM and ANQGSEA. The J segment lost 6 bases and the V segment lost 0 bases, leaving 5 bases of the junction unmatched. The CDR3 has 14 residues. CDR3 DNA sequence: TGCAGCGTTGAAGAGTCCGGGACAGGGAATGGCTACACCTTC. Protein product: CSVEESGTGNGYTF.

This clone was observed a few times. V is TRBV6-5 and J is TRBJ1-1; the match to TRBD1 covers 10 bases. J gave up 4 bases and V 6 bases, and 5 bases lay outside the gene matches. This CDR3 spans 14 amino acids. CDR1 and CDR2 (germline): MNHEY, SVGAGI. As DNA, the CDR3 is TGTGCCAGCAGCTGGGACAGGGGTGGCACTGAAGCTTTCTTT. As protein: CASSWDRGGTEAFF.